This TCR beta chain stems from a study of CD8 T cells in Susac syndrome. Background on the study: There were 5 or 6 sequenced Susac syndrome patients with active disease and about 8 in remission. Study-wide results and caveats: CD8+ clonal expansion in Susac was maximal in TEMRA cells and in active patients.

Trimming removed 0 bases from V and 2 bases from J, with 16 bases in between. CDR1 is SGHAT and CDR2 is FQNNGV in the germline V gene. This CDR3 contains 17 residues. The authors reverse transcribed about 0.5 to 1 ug RNA with random hexamers. Each CDR3 protein gets one entry after TCRdb re-called the immunoSEQ multiplex PCR reads with MiXCR. Among under 95,000 distinct CDR3 sequences listed, 85% to 95% were seen once. As regards this clonotype: No antigen is known for it.

Bulk CD8+ and CD4+ cells came from magnetic negative isolation; CD8+ TEMRA by FACS. The TCR originated in a human donor with Susac syndrome. The rearrangement uses TRBV11-2 and TRBJ2-5, with D perhaps matching TRBD2 (5 bases). The specimen was CD8+ T cells from PBMCs. The CDR3 sequence: CASSLDTNGMGQETQYF. In nucleotides, the CDR3 is TGTGCCAGCAGCTTAGATACGAACGGGATGGGACAAGAGACCCAGTACTTC.